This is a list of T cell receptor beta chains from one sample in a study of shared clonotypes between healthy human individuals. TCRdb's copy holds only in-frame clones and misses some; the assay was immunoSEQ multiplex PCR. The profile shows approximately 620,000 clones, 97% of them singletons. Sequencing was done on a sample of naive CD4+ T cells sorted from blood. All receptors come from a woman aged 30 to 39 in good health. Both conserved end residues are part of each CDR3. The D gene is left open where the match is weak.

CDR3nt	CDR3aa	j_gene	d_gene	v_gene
TGTGCCAGCAGTTTACGACTAGCAAGGGGCCAATACAATGAGCAGTTCTTC	CASSLRLARGQYNEQFF	TRBJ2-1	TRBD2	TRBV2
TGCAGTGCTAGAGGGCGGGCTGAAGCTTTCTTT	CSARGRAEAFF	TRBJ1-1	.	TRBV20-1
TGTGCCAGCAAGGTGGCGGGGACCTACAATGAGCAGTTCTTC	CASKVAGTYNEQFF	TRBJ2-1	.	TRBV2
TGTGCCAACCCCCAGGGTTTACAGCCCCAGCATTTT	CANPQGLQPQHF	TRBJ1-5	.	TRBV6-1
TGTGCCAGCAGCTTAGCACGATACACTACAGGCTACGAGCAGTACTTC	CASSLARYTTGYEQYF	TRBJ2-7	.	TRBV11-2
TGTGCCAGTAGGATCAGCGCAGACAGTGGCTACACCTTC	CASRISADSGYTF	TRBJ1-2	.	TRBV19
TGTGCCAGCAGTACACAGGGGAACTATGGCTACACCTTC	CASSTQGNYGYTF	TRBJ1-2	TRBD1	TRBV28
TGTGCCAGCAGCCAAGCGCCCTACGAGCAGTACTTC	CASSQAPYEQYF	TRBJ2-7	.	TRBV11-2
TGTGCCAGCAGCGTACAACGGAACACTGAAGCTTTCTTT	CASSVQRNTEAFF	TRBJ1-1	.	TRBV9
TGTGCCAGCAGCGTAGAAGCGGGATTTAGCACAGATACGCAGTATTTT	CASSVEAGFSTDTQYF	TRBJ2-3	TRBD2	TRBV9
TGTGCCAGCAGTTTGCCTCCCACAGATACGCAGTATTTT	CASSLPPTDTQYF	TRBJ2-3	.	TRBV28
TGTGCCATCAGTCGAATTGGGACTAGCGGGAGAAGGGACAATGAGCAGTTCTTC	CAISRIGTSGRRDNEQFF	TRBJ2-1	TRBD2	TRBV10-3
TGCGCCAGCAGCTGGGATCCCGGGTCTTCCTACGAGCAGTACTTC	CASSWDPGSSYEQYF	TRBJ2-7	.	TRBV5-1
TGCGCCAGCAGCTTGGAACCTCTAGCGGCCTACGAGCAGTACTTC	CASSLEPLAAYEQYF	TRBJ2-7	TRBD2	TRBV5-1
TGTGCCAGCAGCCATGGGGACATCCTTCTCACCGGGGAGCTGTTTTTT	CASSHGDILLTGELFF	TRBJ2-2	.	TRBV5-8
TGTGCCAGCAGCTTAGGTGTGGGAAGAGACTCGCAGTACTTC	CASSLGVGRDSQYF	TRBJ2-7	.	TRBV7-2
TGTGCCAGTAGTCTCGGGACTAGCGGGGATTCGGAGCAGTACTTC	CASSLGTSGDSEQYF	TRBJ2-7	TRBD2	TRBV19